The 12 T cell receptor beta chains below all came from one sample that was sequenced in a study of blood T cells in healthy people across ages. With a J-beta primer mix and a sample-barcoded 5' primer, a second PCR ran roughly 6 to 12 cycles. Each CDR3 protein is one row after TCRdb ran MiXCR on the 5' RACE reads. In the table there are approximately 1,000,000 distinct CDR3 sequences, more than 30% of which are singletons. Sequencing input: blood. The receptor source for this set is a young man in good health.

V gene TRBV30 combines with J gene TRBJ1-1, with 9 positions matching TRBD1. The CDR3 consists of 12 residues. J lost 6 bases, V lost 1 base, and 0 bases had no gene match. Germline values: CDR1 GTSNPN, CDR2 SVGIG (reference sequence). The CDR3 nucleotides read TGTGCCTGGAGTGGGACAGGGGCTGAAGCTTTCTTT. It specifies CAWSGTGAEAFF.

The chain has TRBV12-3 or TRBV12-4 and TRBJ2-3; D is undetermined. V dropped 5 bases and J dropped 3 bases, with 9 bases sitting between them. The CDR3 totals 13 residues. The CDR3 sequence is CASSPARTDTQYF. The CDR3 DNA is TGTGCCAGCAGTCCGGCCCGGACAGATACGCAGTATTTT.

This chain connects TRBV7-2 to TRBJ2-7; tentatively, D is TRBD2 (6 bases). In germline, CDR1 is SGHTA, CDR2 FQGNSA. V lost 4 bases to trimming and J lost 1 base, with 14 bases between them. There are 15 residues in the CDR3. The CDR3 reads CASSSRGGLSYEQYF. CDR3 DNA: TGTGCCAGCAGCTCCCGGGGCGGACTATCCTACGAGCAGTACTTC.

This clonotype has a handful of counts. The V gene is TRBV5-1, the J gene TRBJ1-2; D uncertain. Germline V gives CDR1 SGHRS, CDR2 YFSETQ. Trimming cost V 4 bases and J 1 base, with 14 bases left between them. The CDR3 totals 15 residues. CDR3: CASSLWTEDNYGYTF. CDR3 in DNA: TGCGCCAGCAGCCTATGGACGGAAGATAACTATGGCTACACCTTC.

V usage is TRBV20-1 and J usage is TRBJ2-1, with D unclear. CDR1 is DFQATT, CDR2 SNEGSKA, per germline (reference sequence). The germline V and J ends were trimmed by 4 bases and 7 bases, with 11 bases remaining between them. The CDR3 is made up of 12 amino acids. As DNA, the CDR3 is TGCAGTGCTACACACTTGGTGAATGAGCAGTTCTTC. Translating it yields CSATHLVNEQFF.

This chain uses TRBV7-2 with TRBJ2-5; D gene uncertain. The germline V and J ends were trimmed by 3 bases and 11 bases, with 25 bases remaining between them. Germline loops: CDR1 SGHTA, CDR2 FQGNSA. The CDR3 covers 16 residues. CDR3 amino acids: CASSFLGFQGRNEQYF. CDR3 nucleotide sequence: TGTGCCAGCAGCTTCCTCGGCTTCCAAGGTCGGAATGAGCAGTACTTC.

This clonotype turned up a few times. The rearrangement joins TRBV5-1 to TRBJ1-6; D unresolved. V was trimmed by 0 bases and J by 9 bases, leaving 16 bases between them. Germline-derived CDR1 and CDR2 are SGHRS and YFSETQ. The CDR3 is made up of 16 amino acids. The CDR3 coding sequence is TGCGCCAGCAGCTTGGGTATGGGAGGGTCTGCTTCACCCCTCCACTTT. Encoded protein: CASSLGMGGSASPLHF.

V usage is TRBV9 and J usage is TRBJ1-2, with 7 bases identical to TRBD1. Germline values: CDR1 SGDLS, CDR2 YYNGEE. The CDR3 has 17 residues. V shed 7 bases, J shed 0 bases, and the junction held 15 bases outside the gene matches. This CDR3 reads CASSSGGTVGTNYGYTF. In nucleotides, the CDR3 is TGTGCCAGCTCATCGGGGGGGACAGTGGGGACTAACTATGGCTACACCTTC.

The chain links TRBV7-8 to TRBJ2-7, with D possibly TRBD2 on 5 matching bases. V lost 5 bases, J lost 2 bases, and 16 bases lay in between. Germline V gene sequence: CDR1 SGHVS, CDR2 FQNEAQ. The CDR3 extends over 15 amino acids. In nucleotides, the CDR3 is TGTGCCAGCAGCCTGGGGATAGAGGGAACCTACGAGCAGTACTTC. Translation: CASSLGIEGTYEQYF.

J is TRBJ1-5 and V is TRBV20-1; D gene uncertain. Germline V gives CDR1 DFQATT, CDR2 SNEGSKA (reference sequence). The CDR3 has 14 amino acids. V lost 4 bases and J 5 bases, leaving 15 bases between the germline ends. CDR3 nucleotides: TGCAGTGCTACTCTGGGCTCTACCGATCAGCCCCAGCATTTT. Amino acids: CSATLGSTDQPQHF.

The chain links TRBV15 to TRBJ1-4; D is ambiguous. Germline V gene data show CDR1 as LNHNV and CDR2 as YYDKDF (reference sequence). CDR3 length: 12 residues. V shed 0 bases and J shed 10 bases, with 6 bases lying between them. Here the CDR3 reads CATSRDWRKLFF. The CDR3 DNA sequence: TGTGCCACCAGCAGAGATTGGCGAAAACTGTTTTTT.

The gene calls are TRBV29-1 and TRBJ1-3; D might be TRBD1 (6 bases). The length of the CDR3 is 12 residues. The V end lost 4 bases, the J end lost 2 bases, and 6 bases lay between the germline ends. CDR1 and CDR2 (germline): SQVTM, ANQGSEA. The chain's CDR3 is CSVGGPGNTIYF. For the CDR3, the DNA is TGCAGCGTTGGGGGGCCTGGAAACACCATATATTTT. Drawing the rest from reference TRBV29-1 and TRBJ1-3, the complete variable domain is SAVISQKPSRDICQRGTSLTIQCQVDSQVTMMFWYRQQPGQSLTLIATANQGSEATYESGFVIDKFPISRPNLTFSTLTVSNMSPEDSSIYLCSVGGPGNTIYFGEGSWLTVV.